A selection of T cell receptor beta chains follows, all from one sample in a study of blood T cell repertoires in COVID-19. Produced via immunoSEQ multiplex PCR; TCRdb's table is partial and in-frame only. The sample lists 200,000 to 300,000 clones; approximately 86% were seen once. Sequenced material: peripheral blood. Source of these receptors: a young man with active or convalescent COVID-19. CDR3s include the opening cysteine and the closing phenylalanine or tryptophan. D genes are given only for firm matches. Clone size is shown for a subset of rows, as once, few, many or a class of expanded clone.

j_call clone_size d_call v_call cdr3_nt cdr3_aa
TRBJ2-7 few TRBD1 TRBV10-3 TGTGCCATCAGGGAGGACAGGGGGAGAACCTACGAGCAGTACTTC CAIREDRGRTYEQYF
TRBJ2-3 - TRBD2 TRBV4-1 TGCGCCAGCAGCCCAAGACTAGCGGAAGTGCAGTATTTT CASSPRLAEVQYF
TRBJ2-2 - - TRBV9 TGTGCCAGCAGCGAGTTTGCGGGGGCCAGCCTCGCCGGCACCGGGGAGCTGTTTTTT CASSEFAGASLAGTGELFF
TRBJ1-4 - TRBD1 TRBV28 TGTGCCAGCAGTTCAATCTTACGACAGGGATCAGGCATCGATAATGAAAAACTGTTTTTT CASSSILRQGSGIDNEKLFF
TRBJ2-2 - - TRBV5-1 TGCGCCAGCAGCTTGGTGGCAGGTCAAAGCACCGGGGAGCTGTTTTTT CASSLVAGQSTGELFF
TRBJ2-5 - TRBD1 TRBV9 TGTGCCAGCAGCGCCGACGAGGGGGCAGGCTCATGGGAGACCCAGTACTTC CASSADEGAGSWETQYF
TRBJ1-1 - - TRBV6-5 TGTGCCAGTTGCCACAGGGAAGGGGCCGCTGAAGCTTTCTTT CASCHREGAAEAFF
TRBJ1-4 - - TRBV7-2 TGTGCCAGCAGCTTAAGTCAGGGAGGGAGCGAAAAACTGTTTTTT CASSLSQGGSEKLFF
TRBJ2-3 - TRBD2 TRBV7-2 TGTGCCAGCAGCTTAGGTCCTAGCGGGGCGACAGATACGCAGTATTTT CASSLGPSGATDTQYF
TRBJ2-3 - - TRBV28 TGTGCCAGCAGTTTAAGGGAGAACACAGATACGCAGTATTTT CASSLRENTDTQYF
TRBJ1-5 - TRBD1 TRBV19 TGTGCCAGTAGCCCGGGACAGCATCAGCCCCAGCATTTT CASSPGQHQPQHF
TRBJ1-4 - TRBD1 TRBV2 TGTGCCAGCAGCGGACAGGGCGCAACTAATGAAAAACTGTTTTTT CASSGQGATNEKLFF
TRBJ2-1 - - TRBV7-2 TGTGCCAGCAGCTTCGCGGGGAGCTCCTACAATGAGCAGTTCTTC CASSFAGSSYNEQFF
TRBJ2-6 - - TRBV9 TGTGCCAGCACCGGAGGGTCCTCTGGGGCCAACGTCCTGACTTTC CASTGGSSGANVLTF
TRBJ1-2 - TRBD1 TRBV5-4 TGTGCCAGCAGCCCAAGCTACCGGGACAGGGGAGGGTATGGCTACACCTTC CASSPSYRDRGGYGYTF
TRBJ2-4 - - TRBV5-4 TGTGCCAGCAGCTTCGGGTCCAAAAACATTCAGTACTTC CASSFGSKNIQYF
TRBJ1-1 medium-sized - TRBV30 TGTGCCCGATCGTCGACAACGAACACTGAAGCTTTCTTT CARSSTTNTEAFF
TRBJ1-1 - - TRBV19 TGTGCCAGTAGTATTGGGCGTTGGAACACTGAAGCTTTCTTT CASSIGRWNTEAFF
TRBJ2-3 - TRBD2 TRBV2 TGTGCCAGCAGTGAACTGGGACTAGGGGCAGATACGCAGTATTTT CASSELGLGADTQYF
TRBJ1-5 - - TRBV18 TGTGCCAGCTCACCTCTGGGAGGGGGGGGCAATCAGCCCCAGCATTTT CASSPLGGGGNQPQHF
TRBJ2-1 - - TRBV4-3 TGCGCCAGCAGCCAAGATCTCACCTTCGAGACTTACTACAATGAGCAGTTCTTC CASSQDLTFETYYNEQFF
TRBJ1-1 - - TRBV21-1 TGTGCCAGCAGCCCTAGACAGGGCCTGGCGAACACTGAAGCTTTCTTT CASSPRQGLANTEAFF
TRBJ1-2 - TRBD1 TRBV2 TGTGCCAGCAGTGAACGCTCGACAGGGGGTTTTTCGAACTATGGCTACACCTTC CASSERSTGGFSNYGYTF
TRBJ1-1 - TRBD1 TRBV5-4 TGTGCCAGCAGCTTTAACGGGGGACAGCGGACTGAAGCTTTCTTT CASSFNGGQRTEAFF
TRBJ2-7 - TRBD1 TRBV5-1 TGCGCCAGCAGCTCGGGGACAGGGGCTTTGGAGCAGTACTTC CASSSGTGALEQYF
TRBJ2-6 - TRBD2 TRBV4-2 TGTGCCAGCAGCCAGAGGACTAGCGTGGATGGGGCCAACGTCCTGACTTTC CASSQRTSVDGANVLTF
TRBJ2-3 - TRBD2 TRBV6-6 TGTGCCAGCAGTTCCTCCTCCACTAGCGGAACAGATACGCAGTATTTT CASSSSSTSGTDTQYF
TRBJ1-5 - TRBD1 TRBV2 TGTGCCAGCAGGAGGACAGGGGCGGGCCAGCCCCAGCATTTT CASRRTGAGQPQHF
TRBJ1-3 few - TRBV7-9 TGTGCCAGGGCCCCCTCCTCTGGAAACACCATATATTTT CARAPSSGNTIYF
TRBJ1-3 - TRBD1 TRBV30 TGTGCCTGGAGTGTTGGGGACAGGGGGCTTTTCTCTGGAAACACCATATATTTT CAWSVGDRGLFSGNTIYF
TRBJ1-1 - - TRBV5-1 TGCGCCAGCAGCTTGGACAGAGCCACTGAAGCTTTCTTT CASSLDRATEAFF
TRBJ2-5 - TRBD1 TRBV7-2 TGTGCCAGCAGCTCAGGGGGACAAGAGACCCAGTACTTC CASSSGGQETQYF
TRBJ2-5 - - TRBV7-2 TGTGCCAGCAGCTTATCTGTAGCGGAAGAGACCCAGTACTTC CASSLSVAEETQYF
TRBJ1-2 - TRBD1 TRBV5-1 TGCGCCAGCAGCTGGACAGGACAGGGGAGTAAAGGCTACACCTTC CASSWTGQGSKGYTF
TRBJ2-3 - TRBD2 TRBV12-5 TGTGCTAGTGGCCTAGCGGGGCACACAGATACGCAGTATTTT CASGLAGHTDTQYF
TRBJ1-1 - TRBD1 TRBV27 TGTGCCAGCAGTGTTGACGGACAGGGAGATACTGAAGCTTTCTTT CASSVDGQGDTEAFF
TRBJ1-1 - TRBD1 TRBV4-2 TGTGCCAGCAGCGAGGGACAGGGTGGGGACACTGAAGCTTTCTTT CASSEGQGGDTEAFF